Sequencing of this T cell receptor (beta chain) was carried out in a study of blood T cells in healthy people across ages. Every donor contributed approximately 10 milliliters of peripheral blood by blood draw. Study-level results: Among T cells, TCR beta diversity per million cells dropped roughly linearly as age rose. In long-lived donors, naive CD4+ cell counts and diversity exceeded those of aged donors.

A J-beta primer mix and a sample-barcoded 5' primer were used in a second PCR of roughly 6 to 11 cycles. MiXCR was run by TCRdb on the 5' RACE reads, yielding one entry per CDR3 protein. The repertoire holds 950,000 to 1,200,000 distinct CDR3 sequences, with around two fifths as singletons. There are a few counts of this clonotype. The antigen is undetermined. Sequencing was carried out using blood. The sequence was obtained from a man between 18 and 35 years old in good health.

The CDR3 sequence is CASSLLPKGNTEAFF. CDR3 coding DNA: TGTGCCAGCAGTTTACTGCCGAAAGGGAACACTGAAGCTTTCTTT. V and J are TRBV27 and TRBJ1-1; D ambiguous. V was shortened by 2 bases and J by 1 base, with 11 bases between the two germline ends. CDR1 MNHEY and CDR2 SMNVEV come from the germline V gene (reference sequence). This CDR3 spans 15 amino acids.